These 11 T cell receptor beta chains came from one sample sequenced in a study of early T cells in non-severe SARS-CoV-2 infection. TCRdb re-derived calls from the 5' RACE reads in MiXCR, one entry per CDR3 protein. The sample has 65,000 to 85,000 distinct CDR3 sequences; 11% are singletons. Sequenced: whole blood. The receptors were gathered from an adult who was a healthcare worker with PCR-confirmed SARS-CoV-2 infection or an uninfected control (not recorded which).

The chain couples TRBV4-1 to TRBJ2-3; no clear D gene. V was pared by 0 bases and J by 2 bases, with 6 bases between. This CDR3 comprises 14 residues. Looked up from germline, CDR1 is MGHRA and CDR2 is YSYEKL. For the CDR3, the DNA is TGCGCCAGCAGCCAAGAACTAAACACAGATACGCAGTATTTT. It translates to CASSQELNTDTQYF.

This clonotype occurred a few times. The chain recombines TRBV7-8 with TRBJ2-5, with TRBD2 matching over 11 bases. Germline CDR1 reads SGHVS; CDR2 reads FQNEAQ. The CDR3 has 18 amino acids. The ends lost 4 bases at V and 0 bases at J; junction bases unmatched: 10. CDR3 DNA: TGTGCCAGCAGCTCCCAGGGACTAGCGGAAAGGTACCAAGAGACCCAGTACTTC. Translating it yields CASSSQGLAERYQETQYF.

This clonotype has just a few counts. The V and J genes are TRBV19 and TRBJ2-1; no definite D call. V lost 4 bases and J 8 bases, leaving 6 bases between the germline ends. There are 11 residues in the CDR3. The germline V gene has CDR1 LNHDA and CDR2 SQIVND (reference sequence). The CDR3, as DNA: TGTGCCAGTAGTAGGGTTGATGAGCAGTTCTTC. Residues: CASSRVDEQFF.

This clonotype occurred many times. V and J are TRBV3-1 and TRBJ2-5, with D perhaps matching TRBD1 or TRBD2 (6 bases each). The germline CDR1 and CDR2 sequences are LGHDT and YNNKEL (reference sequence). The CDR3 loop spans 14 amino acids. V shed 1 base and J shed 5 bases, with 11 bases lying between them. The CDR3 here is CASSQAGAEETQYF. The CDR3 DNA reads TGTGCCAGCAGCCAAGCGGGGGCGGAGGAGACCCAGTACTTC.

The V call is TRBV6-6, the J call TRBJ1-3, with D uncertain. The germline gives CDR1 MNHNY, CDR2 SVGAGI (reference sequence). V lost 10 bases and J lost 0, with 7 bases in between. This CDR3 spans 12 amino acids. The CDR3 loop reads CATSPSGNTIYF. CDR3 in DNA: TGTGCCACCTCCCCCTCTGGAAACACCATATATTTT.

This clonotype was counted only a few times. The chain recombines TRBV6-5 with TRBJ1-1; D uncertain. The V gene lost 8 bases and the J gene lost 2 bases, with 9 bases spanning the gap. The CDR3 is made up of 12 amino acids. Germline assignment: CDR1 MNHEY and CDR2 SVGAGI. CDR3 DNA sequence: TGTGCCAGCCAGGACGAAAACACTGAAGCTTTCTTT. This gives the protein CASQDENTEAFF.

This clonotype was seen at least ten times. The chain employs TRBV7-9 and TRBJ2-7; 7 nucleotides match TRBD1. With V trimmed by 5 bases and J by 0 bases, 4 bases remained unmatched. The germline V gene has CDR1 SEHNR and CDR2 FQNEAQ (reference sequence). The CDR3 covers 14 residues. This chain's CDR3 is CASSGRDSSYEQYF. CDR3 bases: TGTGCCAGCAGCGGCCGGGACAGCTCCTACGAGCAGTACTTC. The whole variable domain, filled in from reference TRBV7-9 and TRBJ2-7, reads DTGVSQNPRHKITKRGQNVTFRCDPISEHNRLYWYRQTLGQGPEFLTYFQNEAQLEKSRLLSDRFSAERPKGSFSTLEIQRTEQGDSAMYLCASSGRDSSYEQYFGPGTRLTVT.

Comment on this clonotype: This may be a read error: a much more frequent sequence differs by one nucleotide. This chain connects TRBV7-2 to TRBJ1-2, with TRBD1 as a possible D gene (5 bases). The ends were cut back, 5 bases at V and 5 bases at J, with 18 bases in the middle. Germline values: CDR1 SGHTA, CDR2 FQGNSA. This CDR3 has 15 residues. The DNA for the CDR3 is TGTGCCAGCAGCCCCCTAGGGGTCCCCGGATATGGCTACACCTTC. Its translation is CASSPLGVPGYGYTF.

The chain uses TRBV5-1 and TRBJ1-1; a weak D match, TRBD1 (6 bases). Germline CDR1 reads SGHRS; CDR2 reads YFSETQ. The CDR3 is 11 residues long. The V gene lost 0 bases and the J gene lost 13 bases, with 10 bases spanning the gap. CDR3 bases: TGCGCCAGCAGCTTGGACAGGGTATATTTCTTT. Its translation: CASSLDRVYFF.

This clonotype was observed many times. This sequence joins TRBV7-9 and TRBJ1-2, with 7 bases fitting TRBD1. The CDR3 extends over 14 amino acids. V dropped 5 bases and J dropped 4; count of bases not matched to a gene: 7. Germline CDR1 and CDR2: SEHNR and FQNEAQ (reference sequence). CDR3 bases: TGTGCCAGCAGCCCACGACAGGGCAGCTATGGCTACACCTTC. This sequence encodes CASSPRQGSYGYTF.

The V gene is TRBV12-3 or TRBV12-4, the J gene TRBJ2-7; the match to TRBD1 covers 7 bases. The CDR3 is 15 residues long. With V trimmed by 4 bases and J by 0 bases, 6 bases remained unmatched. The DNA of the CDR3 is TGTGCCAGCAGTTCCTCCGGGACAGCCTCCTACGAGCAGTACTTC. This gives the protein CASSSSGTASYEQYF.